This record looks at one T cell receptor beta chain sequence and its context. The sample is drawn from a study of graft-versus-host responses after intestinal transplantation. Sequencing used immunoSEQ multiplex PCR; TCRdb keeps in-frame clones, though not all of them. The sample has some 41,000 clones, 91% seen once. The TCR comes from a human patient who received an intestinal transplant, so some T cells may come from the graft donor. Specimen: PBMCs, collected approximately 320 days after intestinal transplant.

The CDR3 here is CASSEGTGSFREKLFF. In nucleotides, the CDR3 is TGTGCCAGCAGTGAAGGGACAGGGTCATTCAGGGAAAAACTGTTTTTT. The chain uses TRBV6-1 and TRBJ1-4; 8 bases map to TRBD1. V shed 1 base, J shed 8 bases, and the junction held 9 bases outside the gene matches. The CDR3 loop spans 16 amino acids. In germline, CDR1 is MNHNS, CDR2 SASEGT.